Sequencing of this T cell receptor (beta chain) was carried out in a study of lymphopenia after photon versus proton radiotherapy. Regarding the study as a whole: Proton therapy kept repertoires fairly stable, unlike photons, which gained effector/memory cells.

Comments on this clone: The target antigen is unknown.

Some clones are missing from TCRdb's copy, which holds only in-frame ones; the method was immunoSEQ multiplex PCR. The sample has around 53,000 clones, 80% to 90% seen once. Trimming took 3 bases from V and 1 from J; bases not matched to a gene: 7. The CDR3 is 15 amino acids. Germline CDR1 GTSNPN, CDR2 SVGIG (reference sequence). The TCR was taken from a man aged 45-60 years with gastric cancer. This specimen was peripheral blood, taken from a patient treated with photon-based radiotherapy. The V and J genes are TRBV30 and TRBJ2-3; 7 bases fit TRBD2. CDR3 DNA: TGTGCCTGGAGAGGGTGGGAGGGCCGCACAGATACGCAGTATTTT. Its translation: CAWRGWEGRTDTQYF. The complete variable domain, with remaining parts taken from reference TRBV30 and TRBJ2-3, reads SQTIHQWPATLVQPVGSPLSLECTVEGTSNPNLYWYRQAAGRGLQLLFYSVGIGQISSEVPQNLSASRPQDRQFILSSKKLLLSDSGFYLCAWRGWEGRTDTQYFGPGTRLTVL.